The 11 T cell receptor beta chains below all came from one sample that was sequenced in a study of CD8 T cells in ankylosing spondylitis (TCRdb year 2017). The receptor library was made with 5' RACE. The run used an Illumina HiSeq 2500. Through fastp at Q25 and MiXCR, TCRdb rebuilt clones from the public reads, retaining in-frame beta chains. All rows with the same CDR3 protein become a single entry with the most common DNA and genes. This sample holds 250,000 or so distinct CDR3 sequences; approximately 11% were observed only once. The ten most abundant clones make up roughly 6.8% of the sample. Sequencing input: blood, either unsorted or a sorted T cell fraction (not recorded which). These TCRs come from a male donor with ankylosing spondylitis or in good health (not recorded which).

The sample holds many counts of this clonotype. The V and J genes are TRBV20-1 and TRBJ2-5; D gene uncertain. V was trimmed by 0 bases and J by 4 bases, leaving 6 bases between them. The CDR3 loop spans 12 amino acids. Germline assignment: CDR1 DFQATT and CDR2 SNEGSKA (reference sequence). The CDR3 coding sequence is TGCAGTGCTAGAGAGATGGCAGAGACCCAGTACTTC. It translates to CSAREMAETQYF.

The CDR3 nucleotides read TGTGCTAGTGGATTCCCCACAATCGGGACAGGGTTCAACGAGCAGTACTTC. It codes for CASGFPTIGTGFNEQYF. The rearrangement links TRBV12-5 to TRBJ2-7, with TRBD1 matching over 9 bases. The CDR3 is made up of 17 amino acids. Trimming cost V 6 bases and J 5 bases; bases outside gene matches: 17. The germline V gene encodes CDR1 LGHNT and CDR2 FRNRAP.

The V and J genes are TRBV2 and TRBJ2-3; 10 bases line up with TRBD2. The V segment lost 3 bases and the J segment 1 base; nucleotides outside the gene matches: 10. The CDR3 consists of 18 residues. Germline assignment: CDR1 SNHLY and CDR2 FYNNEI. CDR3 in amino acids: CASSEVAGGMYGTDTQYF. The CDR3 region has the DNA TGTGCCAGCAGTGAGGTAGCGGGGGGAATGTACGGCACAGATACGCAGTATTTT.

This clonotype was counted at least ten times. CDR3 coding DNA: TGCAGTGCTAGCGGGGGACAGCTAGCCTACGAGCAGTACTTC. Protein sequence: CSASGGQLAYEQYF. The chain has TRBV20-1 and TRBJ2-7, with D tentatively TRBD1 (7 bases). Germline V lookup: CDR1 DFQATT, CDR2 SNEGSKA (reference sequence). This CDR3 has 14 residues. Trimming took 3 bases from V and 2 from J, leaving 14 bases between them.

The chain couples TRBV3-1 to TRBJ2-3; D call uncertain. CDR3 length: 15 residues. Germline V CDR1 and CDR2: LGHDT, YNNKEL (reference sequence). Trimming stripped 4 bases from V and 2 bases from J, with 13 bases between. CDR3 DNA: TGTGCCAGCAGCCCTATGGTGGCTAACACAGATACGCAGTATTTT. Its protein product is CASSPMVANTDTQYF.

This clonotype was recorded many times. As DNA, the CDR3 is TGTGCCAGCAGCCGCTCGAGGGGGGACTACAATGAGCAGTTCTTC. Translation gives CASSRSRGDYNEQFF. The rearrangement uses TRBV7-6 and TRBJ2-1; TRBD1 or TRBD2 may be the D gene (6 bases each). Germline CDR1 reads SGHVS; CDR2 reads FNYEAQ. The CDR3 contains 15 residues. V was shortened by 5 bases and J by 3 bases, with 14 bases between the two germline ends.

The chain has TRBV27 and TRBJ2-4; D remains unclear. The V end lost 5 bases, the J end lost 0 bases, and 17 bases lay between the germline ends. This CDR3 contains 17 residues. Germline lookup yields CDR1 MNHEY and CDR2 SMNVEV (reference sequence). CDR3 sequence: CASSPTHGELAKNIQYF. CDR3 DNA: TGTGCCAGCAGTCCCACCCACGGAGAACTAGCCAAAAACATTCAGTACTTC.

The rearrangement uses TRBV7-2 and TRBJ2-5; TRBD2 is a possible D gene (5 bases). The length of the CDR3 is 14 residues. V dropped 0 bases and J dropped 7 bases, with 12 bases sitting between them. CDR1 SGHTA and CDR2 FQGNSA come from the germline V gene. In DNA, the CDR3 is TGTGCCAGCAGCTTAGCGGTAGGAGGTAGGACCCAGTACTTC. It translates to CASSLAVGGRTQYF.

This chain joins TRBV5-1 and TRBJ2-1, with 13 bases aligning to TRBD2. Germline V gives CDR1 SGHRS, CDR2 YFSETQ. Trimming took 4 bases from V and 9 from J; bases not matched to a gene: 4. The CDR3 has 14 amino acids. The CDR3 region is CASSGLAGVVEQFF. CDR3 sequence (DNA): TGCGCCAGCAGCGGACTAGCGGGAGTCGTTGAGCAGTTCTTC.

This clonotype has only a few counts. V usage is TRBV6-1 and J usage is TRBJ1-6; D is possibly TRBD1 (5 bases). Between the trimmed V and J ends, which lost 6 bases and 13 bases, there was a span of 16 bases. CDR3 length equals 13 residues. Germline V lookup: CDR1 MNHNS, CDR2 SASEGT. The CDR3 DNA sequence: TGTGCCAGCAGCGATGGGGGGGTTCGGCCCCTCCACTTT. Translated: CASSDGGVRPLHF.

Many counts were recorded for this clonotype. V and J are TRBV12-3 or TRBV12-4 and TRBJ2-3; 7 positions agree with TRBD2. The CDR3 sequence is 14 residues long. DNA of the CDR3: TGTGTCCTCGGCGGGAGCGCTAGCACAGATACGCAGTATTTT. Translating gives CVLGGSASTDTQYF.